The T cell receptor (beta chain) under discussion was sequenced for a study of cytomegalovirus exposure and HLA in healthy donors. Amplification used 60 Vbeta primers and 13 Jbeta primers. Assay: immunoSEQ multiplex PCR; the TCRdb copy retains only in-frame clones and omits some. The data hold some 120,000 clones, with 76% observed a single time. This CDR3 spans 14 amino acids. V shed 2 bases, J shed 4 bases, and the junction held 4 bases outside the gene matches. Per the germline V gene, CDR1 is MNHEY and CDR2 is SVGAGI. The V gene is TRBV6-5, the J gene TRBJ1-2; 7 nucleotides match TRBD1. Sequencing was carried out using PBMCs. This clonotype was sampled from a man aged 50 or older in good health and CMV-seronegative. This CDR3 reads CASSYGPGGYGYTF. The CDR3 DNA reads TGTGCCAGCAGTTACGGCCCAGGGGGCTATGGCTACACCTTC.